The entry below describes one T cell receptor (beta chain). This specimen comes from a study of blood T cell repertoires in COVID-19. CDR3 length: 13 residues. Only in-frame clones appear in the TCRdb table, and some are missing; sequencing was by immunoSEQ multiplex PCR. In the table there are 100,000 to 150,000 clones, more than 75% of which are singletons. What was sequenced was peripheral blood. This TCR was recovered from a human donor in a cohort sampled during active COVID-19. This rearrangement joins TRBV12-2 to TRBJ1-5; TRBD1, as called in the table, went unchecked against the DNA. TRBV12-2 is noted as a pseudogene. The DNA for the CDR3 is TGTGCAAGTCGGTCCGACAGGGGGGAGCCCCAGCATTTT. This codes for CASRSDRGEPQHF.